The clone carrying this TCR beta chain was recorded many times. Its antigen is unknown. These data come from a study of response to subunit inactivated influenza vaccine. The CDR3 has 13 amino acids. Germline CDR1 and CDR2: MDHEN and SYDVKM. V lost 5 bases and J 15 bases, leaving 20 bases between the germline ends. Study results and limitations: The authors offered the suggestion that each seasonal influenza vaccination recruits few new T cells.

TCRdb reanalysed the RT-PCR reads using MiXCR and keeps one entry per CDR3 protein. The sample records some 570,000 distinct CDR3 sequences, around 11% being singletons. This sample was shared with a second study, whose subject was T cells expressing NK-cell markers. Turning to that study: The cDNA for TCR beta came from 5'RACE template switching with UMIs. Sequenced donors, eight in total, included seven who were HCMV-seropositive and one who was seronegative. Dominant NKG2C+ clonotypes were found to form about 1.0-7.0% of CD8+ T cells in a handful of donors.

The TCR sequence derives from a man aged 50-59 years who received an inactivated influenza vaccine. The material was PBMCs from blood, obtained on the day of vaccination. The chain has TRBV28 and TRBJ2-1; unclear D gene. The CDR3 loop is CASSDSLQVFGFF. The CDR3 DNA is TGTGCCAGCAGTGACTCCCTCCAAGTCTTTGGGTTCTTC.